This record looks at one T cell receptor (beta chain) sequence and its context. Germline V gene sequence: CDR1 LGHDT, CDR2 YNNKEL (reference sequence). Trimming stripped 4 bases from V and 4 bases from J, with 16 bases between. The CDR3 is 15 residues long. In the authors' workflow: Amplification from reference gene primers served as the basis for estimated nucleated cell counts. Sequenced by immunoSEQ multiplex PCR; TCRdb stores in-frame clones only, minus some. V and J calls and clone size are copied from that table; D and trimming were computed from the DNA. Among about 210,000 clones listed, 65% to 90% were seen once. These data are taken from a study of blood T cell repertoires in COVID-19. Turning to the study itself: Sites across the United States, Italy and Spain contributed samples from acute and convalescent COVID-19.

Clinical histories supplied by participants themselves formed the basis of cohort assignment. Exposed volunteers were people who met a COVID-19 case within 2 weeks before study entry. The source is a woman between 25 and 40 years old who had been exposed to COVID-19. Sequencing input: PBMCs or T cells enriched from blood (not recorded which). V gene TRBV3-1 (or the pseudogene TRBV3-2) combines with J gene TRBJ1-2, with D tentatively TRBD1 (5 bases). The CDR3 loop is CASSLKRDRGYGYTF. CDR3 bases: TGTGCCAGCAGCCTCAAGCGTGACAGAGGCTATGGCTACACCTTC.